This TCR beta chain was recorded in a study of beta chain features in type 1 diabetes. Overall study findings and caveats: TCRB CDR3s were moderately but significantly shorter in Type 1 diabetes patients in all four CD4+ subsets.

The isolated RNA, all of it, was reverse transcribed, so expressed TCRB transcripts were what got sequenced. Some clones are missing from TCRdb's copy, which holds only in-frame ones; the method was immunoSEQ multiplex PCR. Seen here are 350,000 to 450,000 clones, approximately 14% observed once, and the top ten hold under 0.04%. This clone was counted between two and nine times. Its antigen is unknown. Germline CDR1 SQVTM, CDR2 ANQGSEA. Trimming pared 4 bases from V and 0 bases from J, leaving 13 bases between. This CDR3 spans 15 amino acids. The material sequenced was naive CD4+ T cells from blood. This receptor was obtained from a man aged 25-45 years in good health. The chain carries TRBV29-1 and TRBJ2-1, with D perhaps TRBD1 (5 bases). CDR3 in DNA: TGCAGCGTTGGATGGGGCTGCAGCTCCTACAATGAGCAGTTCTTC. It yields the protein CSVGWGCSSYNEQFF.